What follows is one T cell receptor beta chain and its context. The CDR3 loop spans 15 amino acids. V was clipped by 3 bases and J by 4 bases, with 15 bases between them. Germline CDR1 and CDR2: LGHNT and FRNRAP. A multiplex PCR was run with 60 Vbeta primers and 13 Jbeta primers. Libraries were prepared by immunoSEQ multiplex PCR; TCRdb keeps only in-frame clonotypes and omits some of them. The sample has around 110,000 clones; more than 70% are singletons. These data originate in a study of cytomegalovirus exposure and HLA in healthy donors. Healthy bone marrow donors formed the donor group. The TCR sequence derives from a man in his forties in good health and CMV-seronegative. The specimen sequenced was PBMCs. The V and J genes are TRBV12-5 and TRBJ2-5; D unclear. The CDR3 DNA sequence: TGTGCTAGTGGTTTATTGCAAACTAATTCAGAGACCCAGTACTTC. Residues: CASGLLQTNSETQYF.